The 9 T cell receptor beta chains below were found in one sample sequenced in a study of T cell changes during pregnancy in multiple sclerosis (dated 2019 in TCRdb). Receptor libraries were prepared by the immunoSEQ multiplex PCR assay. TCRdb mirrors the immuneACCESS table, restricted to in-frame sequences. Some clones are absent from its copies; in checked studies, under half trace to an unresolved V gene, and the reason for the others is unknown. This sample lists about 55,000 clones; 90% to 95% were detected once. The ten largest clonotypes hold 3.5% of the sample. Source: CD8+ T cells from peripheral blood mononuclear cells, taken in the third trimester of pregnancy. These TCRs come from a female donor with multiple sclerosis, enrolled in a pregnancy study.

This clone was seen only a few times. V is TRBV11-2 and J is TRBJ1-5; no clear D gene. Germline CDR1 is SGHAT and CDR2 is FQNNGV. V lost 0 bases to trimming and J lost 7 bases, with 7 bases between them. The CDR3 covers 13 residues. The CDR3 nucleotides read TGTGCCAGCAGCTTAGAGGGGAGCCAGCCCCAGCATTTT. Encoded protein: CASSLEGSQPQHF.

CDR3: CANLRGNYGYTF. The CDR3, as DNA: TGTGCCAACCTCAGGGGCAACTATGGCTACACCTTC. The J gene is TRBJ1-2, the V gene TRBV27; D is possibly TRBD1 (6 bases). The germline V and J ends were trimmed by 10 bases and 2 bases, with 11 bases remaining between them. Germline V gene sequence: CDR1 MNHEY, CDR2 SMNVEV (reference sequence). The CDR3 runs to 12 residues.

CDR3 loop: CASSPTWGGQETQYF. Written as DNA, the CDR3 is TGTGCCAGCAGCCCAACCTGGGGGGGACAAGAGACCCAGTACTTC. This chain joins TRBV27 and TRBJ2-5; 7 bases map to TRBD2. Germline V gives CDR1 MNHEY, CDR2 SMNVEV (reference sequence). CDR3 length: 15 amino acids. Germline trimming cut 6 bases from V and 2 bases from J; bases unmatched to any gene: 9.

Here the CDR3 reads CASSYPRDRGETQYF. In DNA form, the CDR3 reads TGTGCCAGCAGTTACCCCCGGGACAGGGGAGAGACCCAGTACTTC. The chain uses TRBV6-6 and TRBJ2-5; TRBD1 matches at 10 bases. The ends lost 2 bases at V and 4 bases at J; junction bases unmatched: 4. Germline CDR1 is MNHNY and CDR2 is SVGAGI (reference sequence). The CDR3 covers 15 residues.

The V gene is TRBV27, the J gene TRBJ2-1; D gene ambiguous. The CDR3 is 14 residues long. V dropped 6 bases and J dropped 9 bases, with 18 bases sitting between them. Germline values: CDR1 MNHEY, CDR2 SMNVEV (reference sequence). Here the CDR3 reads CASSPLGPWVEQFF. DNA of the CDR3: TGTGCCAGCAGCCCATTGGGCCCCTGGGTTGAGCAGTTCTTC.

The CDR3 region has the DNA TGCGCCAGCAGCCAAGCTGGGACAGGGGTCCTGTACCAAGAGACCCAGTACTTC. Its protein product is CASSQAGTGVLYQETQYF. This chain connects TRBV4-3 to TRBJ2-5; TRBD1 matches at 10 bases. The CDR3 is 18 residues long. Germline V gene lookup returns CDR1 LGHNA and CDR2 YSLEER. V shed 1 base and J 0 bases; nucleotides not matched to a gene: 8.

CDR3 bases: TGTGCCAGCAGAGCCGGGACAAACTCCTACAATGAGCAGTTCTTC. It is translated as CASRAGTNSYNEQFF. The gene calls are TRBV5-4 and TRBJ2-1; weak D call: TRBD1 (6 bases). The germline V gene encodes CDR1 SGHNT and CDR2 YYREEE (reference sequence). Trimming cost V 5 bases and J 0 bases, with 12 bases left between them. The length of the CDR3 is 15 residues.

This clone occurred once. The rearrangement joins TRBV27 to TRBJ1-1; D unresolved. The length of the CDR3 is 15 residues. The V end was cut by 0 bases, the J end by 0 bases, with 8 bases between. CDR1 MNHEY and CDR2 SMNVEV come from the germline V gene (reference sequence). CDR3 protein: CASSLSQVVNTEAFF. Here the CDR3 DNA reads TGTGCCAGCAGTTTATCTCAGGTGGTGAACACTGAAGCTTTCTTT.

V and J are TRBV27 and TRBJ2-7, with 8 bases aligning to TRBD1. J lost 7 bases, V lost 4 bases, and 12 bases had no gene match. CDR3 length: 15 amino acids. Looked up from germline, CDR1 is MNHEY and CDR2 is SMNVEV (reference sequence). The CDR3 region has the DNA TGTGCCAGCAGTTCACCCGGGGGACAGGCGCAAGAGCAGTACTTC. It yields the protein CASSSPGGQAQEQYF.